This T cell receptor (beta chain) comes out of a study of type 1 regulatory T cells. About the study: T-allo10 is a Tr1-enriched, alloantigen-specific CD4 T cell product made in vitro.

Using its own MiXCR run on the reads, TCRdb lists one record per CDR3 protein. The sample contains over 55,000 distinct CDR3 sequences, about 50% of which appear only once. Trimming pared 4 bases from V and 5 bases from J, leaving 14 bases between. The length of the CDR3 is 14 residues. The germline V gene encodes CDR1 LGHNA and CDR2 YNFKEQ. Notes on the study in general: Tr1 cells had a more restricted TCR repertoire than non-Tr1 cells.

Remarks on this clonotype: Its cognate antigen is unknown.

Sequenced sample: cultured non-Tr1 T cells, either the whole culture or a sorted T cell fraction (not recorded which). The chain couples TRBV4-2 to TRBJ2-5, with a possible D match to TRBD2 (6 bases). The TCR originated in a human donor in good health. This CDR3 is CASSPGAGRETQYF. DNA of the CDR3: TGTGCCAGCAGCCCTGGGGCGGGGCGTGAGACCCAGTACTTC.